The 3 T cell receptor beta chains below were found in one sample sequenced in a study of T cells expressing NK-cell markers. From its re-call of the 5' RACE reads, TCRdb lists each CDR3 protein once, without DNA. The ten top clones account for under 6.5%, within a sample of approximately 380,000 distinct CDR3 sequences. Sequences were obtained from blood T cells: a sorted CD56 or NKG2C T cell subset, CD4+ or CD8+ T cells, or bulk PBMC T cells (not recorded which). These receptors all stem from a man between 18 and 69 years old in good health.

The chain employs TRBV30 and TRBJ2-7; no DNA is available, so the TRBD1 call from TCRdb remains unchecked. The CDR3 is 15 amino acids. The V gene's germline CDR1 is GTSNPN and CDR2 SVGIG (reference sequence). CDR3 amino acids: CAWSVSLGGASGQYF.

This chain uses TRBV29-1 with TRBJ1-1; as DNA is missing, the TRBD1 call by TCRdb cannot be tested. CDR3 size: 13 residues. CDR1 is SQVTM, CDR2 ANQGSEA, per germline. CDR3 sequence reads: CSVRRTENTEAFF.

This chain uses TRBV3-1 with TRBJ2-7; TCRdb outputs TRBD2, but without DNA this stays unchecked. The CDR3 covers 15 residues. Germline values: CDR1 LGHDT, CDR2 YNNKEL (reference sequence). This CDR3 is CASSQGLPSSYEQYF.